A single sample gave rise to the 24 T cell receptor beta chains below, sequenced in a study of shared clonotypes between healthy human individuals. The assay was immunoSEQ multiplex PCR, and TCRdb's table has in-frame clones only and misses some. The table has more than 2 million clones, approximately 96% seen once. Sequenced input: naive CD4+ T cells sorted from blood. Subset of the sample: CD45RA+ positively selected. The source is a man aged 18-30 years in good health.

This chain connects TRBV5-1 to TRBJ2-7; no clear D gene. Germline lookup yields CDR1 SGHRS and CDR2 YFSETQ. Trimming shortened V by 3 bases and J by 2 bases, and 12 bases separated the two germline ends. This CDR3 is built from 14 residues. The CDR3 coding sequence is TGCGCCAGCAGCTCGACCCATATGGCCTACGAGCAGTACTTC. Amino acid sequence: CASSSTHMAYEQYF.

This chain uses TRBV5-1 with TRBJ2-6, with 9 bases that match TRBD2. Germline CDR1 reads SGHRS; CDR2 reads YFSETQ. Trimming cost V 0 bases and J 0 bases; bases outside gene matches: 4. This CDR3 has 18 residues. The CDR3 region is CASSLGSGGRSGANVLTF. The CDR3 bases are TGCGCCAGCAGCTTGGGTAGCGGGGGACGCTCTGGGGCCAACGTCCTGACTTTC.

This chain connects TRBV10-3 to TRBJ2-1, with TRBD2 identical over 10 bases. Germline-derived CDR1 and CDR2 are ENHRY and SYGVKD. V lost 6 bases, J lost 7 bases, and 9 bases stayed unmatched. The CDR3 loop spans 15 amino acids. CDR3 amino acids: CAISSSGSTGNEQFF. The CDR3 nucleotides read TGTGCCATCAGCTCTAGCGGGAGTACTGGAAATGAGCAGTTCTTC.

CDR3 bases: TGCGCCAGCAGCCAAGAGCTCGAGACTAGCGGAAAGATCTATGAGCAGTTCTTC. Its translation: CASSQELETSGKIYEQFF. The chain is built from TRBV4-1 and TRBJ2-1; 9 bases are a match to TRBD2. CDR1 and CDR2 (germline): MGHRA, YSYEKL. V shed 0 bases and J 8 bases; nucleotides not matched to a gene: 14. There are 18 residues in the CDR3.

The J gene is TRBJ1-1, the V gene TRBV7-9, with D unresolved. Germline-derived CDR1 and CDR2 are SEHNR and FQNEAQ (reference sequence). V was shortened by 1 base and J by 6 bases, with 6 bases between the two germline ends. The CDR3 is made up of 12 amino acids. The DNA of the CDR3 is TGTGCCAGCAGCTTAGACAGTGCTGAAGCTTTCTTT. Translation gives CASSLDSAEAFF.

The rearrangement links TRBV19 to TRBJ2-7; 9 nucleotides line up with TRBD1. Trimming took 6 bases from V and 5 from J; bases not matched to a gene: 11. CDR3 length: 15 amino acids. In germline, CDR1 is LNHDA, CDR2 SQIVND (reference sequence). The CDR3 DNA is TGTGCCAGTAGAAGACTGGGGACAGGGAAGCACGAGCAGTACTTC. This sequence encodes CASRRLGTGKHEQYF. Combining the CDR3 with reference TRBV19 and TRBJ2-7 gives the whole variable domain DGGITQSPKYLFRKEGQNVTLSCEQNLNHDAMYWYRQDPGQGLRLIYYSQIVNDFQKGDIAEGYSVSREKKESFPLTVTSAQKNPTAFYLCASRRLGTGKHEQYFGPGTRLTVT.

CDR3 DNA: TGTGCCAGTATGACCAGCGGACTGGACTATGGCTACACCTTC. It specifies CASMTSGLDYGYTF. The rearrangement uses TRBV19 and TRBJ1-2; D ambiguous. Per the germline V gene, CDR1 is LNHDA and CDR2 is SQIVND (reference sequence). The CDR3 has 14 amino acids. The V and J ends lost 7 bases and 3 bases respectively, with 15 bases between them. The complete variable domain, with remaining parts taken from reference TRBV19 and TRBJ1-2, reads DGGITQSPKYLFRKEGQNVTLSCEQNLNHDAMYWYRQDPGQGLRLIYYSQIVNDFQKGDIAEGYSVSREKKESFPLTVTSAQKNPTAFYLCASMTSGLDYGYTFGSGTRLTVV.

This chain links TRBV15 with TRBJ1-6; 7 bases line up with TRBD1. Losses at the gene ends were 4 bases for V and 1 base for J; bases not matched to a gene: 16. The germline V gene has CDR1 LNHNV and CDR2 YYDKDF (reference sequence). The CDR3 consists of 20 residues. In nucleotides, the CDR3 is TGTGCCACCAGCATTAGGACCGTGACAGGGCAAAAATCCTATAATTCACCCCTCCACTTT. Its translation: CATSIRTVTGQKSYNSPLHF.

The V call is TRBV6-1, the J call TRBJ2-1; TRBD2 agrees at 9 bases. Germline values: CDR1 MNHNS, CDR2 SASEGT. The CDR3 is made up of 14 amino acids. Germline trimming cut 5 bases from V and 15 bases from J; bases unmatched to any gene: 14. CDR3 loop: CASSTQRGAVRLFF. The CDR3 bases are TGTGCCAGCAGTACCCAGCGGGGGGCCGTAAGGCTGTTCTTC.

This chain uses TRBV6-1 with TRBJ1-5; TRBD1 is a possible D gene (6 bases). V lost 1 base and J lost 9, with 13 bases in between. The CDR3 consists of 14 residues. Germline V lookup: CDR1 MNHNS, CDR2 SASEGT. The CDR3 DNA is TGTGCCAGCAGTGAAGTAGGGGGACTAGGGCCCCAGCATTTT. The encoded protein is CASSEVGGLGPQHF.

The V call is TRBV27, the J call TRBJ1-6; unclear D gene. Between the trimmed V and J ends, which lost 6 bases and 7 bases, there was a span of 10 bases. The CDR3 runs 13 residues. The germline V gene has CDR1 MNHEY and CDR2 SMNVEV (reference sequence). The CDR3: CASSSLRNSPLHF. The CDR3 nucleotides are TGTGCCAGCAGCTCTTTGAGGAATTCACCCCTCCACTTT.

The V gene is TRBV18, the J gene TRBJ1-6, with D uncertain. Trimming pared 2 bases from V and 13 bases from J, leaving 12 bases between. Germline V gene sequence: CDR1 KGHSH, CDR2 LQKENI. The CDR3 length is 13 residues. This CDR3 reads CASSPTGLGPLHF. The CDR3 nucleotides are TGTGCCAGCTCACCAACCGGCTTAGGGCCCCTCCACTTT.

The chain carries TRBV19 and TRBJ1-1; tentatively, D is TRBD1 (5 bases). Trimming removed 4 bases at V and 3 bases at J, with 12 bases between. The CDR3 is made up of 14 amino acids. The germline V gene has CDR1 LNHDA and CDR2 SQIVND (reference sequence). In nucleotides, the CDR3 is TGTGCCAGTAGTACAGGGATTTGGTACACTGAAGCTTTCTTT. Translating it yields CASSTGIWYTEAFF.

The V call is TRBV6-6, the J call TRBJ2-7; 10 nucleotides match TRBD1. CDR1 is MNHNY, CDR2 SVGAGI, per germline (reference sequence). The V gene end was trimmed by 0 bases and the J gene end by 2 bases; junction bases not matched to a gene: 4. This CDR3 spans 16 amino acids. The CDR3 sequence: CASSYSGQGFPYEQYF. As DNA, the CDR3 is TGTGCCAGCAGTTACTCGGGACAGGGGTTCCCCTACGAGCAGTACTTC.

The chain uses TRBV9 and TRBJ2-7, with 7 bases lining up with TRBD1. The V segment lost 3 bases and the J segment 0 bases; nucleotides outside the gene matches: 3. The CDR3 extends over 14 amino acids. Germline V CDR1 and CDR2: SGDLS, YYNGEE. The CDR3 nucleotides read TGTGCCAGCAGCGGACGGGACAGCTCCTACGAGCAGTACTTC. Translation gives CASSGRDSSYEQYF.

The chain recombines TRBV11-2 with TRBJ2-1, with 8 bases lining up with TRBD1. The CDR3 length is 14 residues. Trimming took 5 bases from V and 7 from J; bases not matched to a gene: 7. Per germline, CDR1 SGHAT and CDR2 FQNNGV. The CDR3 coding sequence is TGTGCCAGCAGCCCGGGACAGGTAACAAATGAGCAGTTCTTC. Protein: CASSPGQVTNEQFF.

The gene calls are TRBV6-5 and TRBJ1-2, with no clear D. Germline V gene sequence: CDR1 MNHEY, CDR2 SVGAGI. The CDR3 contains 12 residues. CDR3 nucleotides: TGTATAACCCTAGGGAAAATCGATGGCTACACCTTC. Amino acids: CITLGKIDGYTF.

The J gene is TRBJ2-4, the V gene TRBV6-1, with 13 bases aligning to TRBD2. This CDR3 is built from 17 residues. J was trimmed by 3 bases and V by 4 bases; bases with no gene match: 6. Germline V CDR1 and CDR2: MNHNS, SASEGT. CDR3 sequence: CASSVPTSGGHKNIQYF. The DNA for the CDR3 is TGTGCCAGCAGTGTCCCGACTAGCGGGGGGCACAAAAACATTCAGTACTTC.

This clone was detected only a few times. The CDR3 reads CAWSAEGLNTEAFF. Written as DNA, the CDR3 is TGTGCCTGGAGTGCCGAGGGTCTGAACACTGAAGCTTTCTTT. The V gene is TRBV30, the J gene TRBJ1-1; no clear D. CDR3 length equals 14 residues. V lost 1 base to trimming and J lost 0 bases, with 9 bases between them. Germline V gene lookup returns CDR1 GTSNPN and CDR2 SVGIG (reference sequence).

V gene TRBV5-4 combines with J gene TRBJ2-3; D unresolved. Germline CDR1 is SGHNT and CDR2 is YYREEE (reference sequence). Trimming took 3 bases from V and 0 from J, leaving 11 bases between them. The CDR3 extends over 15 amino acids. CDR3 nucleotide sequence: TGTGCCAGCAGCTCAAAGGTCTCTAGCACAGATACGCAGTATTTT. Its translation: CASSSKVSSTDTQYF.

This chain uses TRBV5-4 with TRBJ2-1; 9 nucleotides line up with TRBD1. This CDR3 is built from 15 residues. Losses at the gene ends were 1 base for V and 3 bases for J; bases not matched to a gene: 2. Per germline, CDR1 SGHNT and CDR2 YYREEE (reference sequence). CDR3 sequence (DNA): TGTGCCAGCAGCTTGAGGGACAGGGTCTACAATGAGCAGTTCTTC. As protein: CASSLRDRVYNEQFF.

V and J are TRBV6-6 and TRBJ1-3, with unresolved D. This CDR3 is built from 16 residues. The germline V and J ends were trimmed by 0 bases and 0 bases, with 9 bases remaining between them. From germline, CDR1 is MNHNY and CDR2 SVGAGI (reference sequence). CDR3 sequence: CASSYSIKRSGNTIYF. The CDR3 DNA sequence: TGTGCCAGCAGTTACTCGATCAAGCGCTCTGGAAACACCATATATTTT.

V gene TRBV18 combines with J gene TRBJ2-5, with no clear D. Germline CDR1 reads KGHSH; CDR2 reads LQKENI. V lost 3 bases and J lost 4, with 12 bases in between. This CDR3 spans 14 amino acids. In nucleotides, the CDR3 is TGTGCCAGCTCACCGAAGACTCCGGGAGAGACCCAGTACTTC. Residues: CASSPKTPGETQYF.

The chain has TRBV4-3 and TRBJ2-7; 13 bases are a match to TRBD2. This CDR3 region has 17 residues. Trimming took 4 bases from V and 7 from J; bases not matched to a gene: 13. Looked up from germline, CDR1 is LGHNA and CDR2 is YSLEER. CDR3 nucleotide sequence: TGCGCCAGCAGCCGAAATACAGACACTAGCGGGAGGGAAGAGCAGTACTTC. This translates into CASSRNTDTSGREEQYF.